This section outlines one TCR beta chain sequence together with its context. No antigen is known for it. The sample is drawn from a study of shared clonotypes between healthy human individuals. Study details: Ranging from 18 to 49 in age, donors were two women and a few men. Study-wide results and limits: Among the subsets, naive ones generally showed larger estimated richness than memory ones.

Sorted-subset replicate PCR reactions were performed with approximately 180 ng DNA, corresponding to tens of thousands of T cell genomes. Profiled with immunoSEQ multiplex PCR; TCRdb holds only in-frame clones, not every one. Here the sample spans roughly 1,100,000 clones, about three quarters being singletons. The CDR3 has 15 amino acids. Trimming at V came to 7 bases and at J to 0 bases, leaving 2 bases not matched to a gene. Germline values: CDR1 SNHLY, CDR2 FYNNEI. V gene TRBV2 combines with J gene TRBJ1-5; 11 nucleotides agree with TRBD1. The sequence derives from a man younger than 35 in good health. The sample taken for sequencing was memory CD4+ T cells sorted from blood. Subset in this sample: CD45RA-negative fraction. In nucleotides, the CDR3 is TGTGCCAGCACAGGGACAGGGGGTAGCAATCAGCCCCAGCATTTT. Its translation is CASTGTGGSNQPQHF. Full variable domain (remainder filled in from reference TRBV2 and TRBJ1-5): EPEVTQTPSHQVTQMGQEVILRCVPISNHLYFYWYRQILGQKVEFLVSFYNNEISEKSEIFDDQFSVERPDGSNFTLKIRSTKLEDSAMYFCASTGTGGSNQPQHFGDGTRLSIL.